This TCR beta chain was documented in a study of identical twins. Study results and caveats: Model-predicted out-of-frame TCR alpha sharing fell below observed values in monozygotic twins. While abundant cord blood beta clonotypes carried fewer insertions, memory repertoires showed no such pattern.

TCRdb independently ran MiXCR on the 5' RACE reads; one entry per CDR3 protein. The repertoire includes around 340,000 distinct CDR3 sequences, 10% to 15% of them detected once, and just over 7% sits in the top ten. Among all donors, each was a healthy Caucasian. This clonotype was detected only a few times. The antigen is unknown. V shed 3 bases and J shed 5 bases, with 8 bases lying between them. The CDR3 runs to 13 residues. Per germline, CDR1 SGHRS and CDR2 YFSETQ. The sample was also reused in another study, on yellow fever vaccine responses in identical twins.

The sample taken for sequencing was CD8+ T cells sorted from blood. This clonotype was obtained from a woman aged 18-29 years in good health. The chain recombines TRBV5-1 with TRBJ2-2, with TRBD2 as a possible D gene (5 bases). The CDR3 bases are TGCGCCAGCAGCTCGGGGTTGACCGGGGAGCTGTTTTTT. Protein sequence: CASSSGLTGELFF.